One sample yielded the 14 T cell receptor beta chains listed below, sequenced in a study of blood T cells in healthy people across ages. For the second PCR, which ran for 7 to 11 cycles, a sample-barcoded 5' primer and a J-beta primer mix were used. TCRdb recomputed calls from the 5' RACE reads with MiXCR, one row per CDR3 protein. The table lists 1.8 million or so distinct CDR3 sequences, approximately 39% of them singletons. The sequenced sample consisted of blood. The source of these receptors is a human donor in good health.

This clonotype turned up a few times. The chain couples TRBV20-1 to TRBJ2-3, with 13 bases identical to TRBD2. The CDR3 has 16 residues. Germline CDR1 is DFQATT and CDR2 is SNEGSKA (reference sequence). After removal of 6 bases from V and 6 bases from J, the junction contained 12 bases not matched to a gene. CDR3: CSAPGTSGGAWDTQYF. CDR3 in DNA: TGCAGTGCCCCTGGCACTAGCGGGGGGGCTTGGGATACGCAGTATTTT.

This clonotype was found a few times. J is TRBJ1-4 and V is TRBV15, with 7 bases lining up with TRBD1. The J segment lost 10 bases and the V segment lost 2 bases, leaving 19 bases of the junction unmatched. The CDR3 covers 18 residues. Germline loops: CDR1 LNHNV, CDR2 YYDKDF (reference sequence). CDR3 sequence: CATSRSWDRLSPLTKLFF. CDR3 nucleotide sequence: TGTGCCACCAGCAGATCATGGGACAGACTATCACCGTTGACAAAACTGTTTTTT.

The chain uses TRBV24-1 and TRBJ2-1; unclear D gene. Deletions cut 6 bases from V and 7 bases from J, with 12 bases between. This CDR3 spans 13 amino acids. CDR1 KGHDR and CDR2 SFDVKD come from the germline V gene. In DNA, the CDR3 is TGTGCCACCAGTCCTTCGGCGAGAAATGAGCAGTTCTTC. This sequence encodes CATSPSARNEQFF.

CDR3 coding DNA: TGTGCCAGCTCGAGGACAGGGTTGAATTCACCCCTCCACTTT. Its protein product is CASSRTGLNSPLHF. The chain links TRBV5-6 to TRBJ1-6; the match to TRBD1 covers 8 bases. CDR1 SGHDT and CDR2 YYEEEE come from the germline V gene. V trimming: 7 bases; J trimming: 7 bases; junction bases outside the gene matches: 7. The CDR3 spans 14 residues.

The J gene is TRBJ1-6, the V gene TRBV9, with a possible D match to TRBD1 (6 bases). The CDR3 has 14 residues. Trimming left V 6 bases short and J 7 bases short, with 14 bases between. Germline lookup yields CDR1 SGDLS and CDR2 YYNGEE. The CDR3: CASNLQGRNSPLHF. Written as DNA, the CDR3 is TGTGCCAGCAACCTACAGGGAAGGAATTCACCCCTCCACTTT.

The chain recombines TRBV29-1 with TRBJ1-2; D is unresolved. Deletions cut 8 bases from V and 8 bases from J, with 9 bases between. The CDR3 consists of 9 residues. Per germline, CDR1 SQVTM and CDR2 ANQGSEA. CDR3 residues: CSCGEGYTF. DNA for the CDR3: TGCAGCTGTGGGGAAGGCTACACCTTC.

The chain is built from TRBV5-8 and TRBJ1-5, with a tentative D call TRBD1 (6 bases). Trimming removed 4 bases at V and 5 bases at J, with 22 bases between. The germline V gene has CDR1 SGHTS and CDR2 YDEGEE. CDR3 length equals 17 residues. This chain's CDR3 is CASSPIQGSFRDQPQHF. The CDR3 nucleotides read TGTGCCAGCAGCCCCATACAGGGATCTTTTCGAGATCAGCCCCAGCATTTT.

V is TRBV11-3 and J is TRBJ2-1, with TRBD2 matching 14 bases. CDR3 length equals 15 residues. With 5 bases clipped from V and 10 bases from J, the junction kept 7 bases outside the gene matches. Germline CDR1 and CDR2: SGHNT and YENEEA. CDR3 protein: CASSQEGLAGEEQFF. The DNA of the CDR3 is TGTGCCAGCAGCCAAGAGGGACTAGCGGGGGAGGAGCAGTTCTTC.

The gene calls are TRBV7-2 and TRBJ1-1; D is unresolved. Germline-derived CDR1 and CDR2 are SGHTA and FQGNSA. This CDR3 spans 15 amino acids. The germline V and J ends were trimmed by 5 bases and 7 bases, with 20 bases remaining between them. The CDR3 nucleotides are TGTGCCAGCAGCCCACTAACGAAAATGGCAAGTGAAGCTTTCTTT. Translating it yields CASSPLTKMASEAFF. Together with reference TRBV7-2 and TRBJ1-1, the CDR3 gives the full variable domain: GAGVSQSPSNKVTEKGKDVELRCDPISGHTALYWYRQSLGQGLEFLIYFQGNSAPDKSGLPSDRFSAERTGGSVSTLTIQRTQQEDSAVYLCASSPLTKMASEAFFGQGTRLTVV.

A few counts support this clonotype. This chain connects TRBV12-3 or TRBV12-4 to TRBJ2-1; D is unclear. V gave up 1 base and J gave up 9 bases, with 13 bases separating them. The CDR3 totals 14 residues. CDR3 in DNA: TGTGCCAGCAGTTTAGTAGGGCAGAGTGGTGAGCAGTTCTTC. Translated, it gives CASSLVGQSGEQFF.

This chain uses TRBV14 with TRBJ2-4; TRBD1 agrees at 7 bases. The J call is in doubt because the DNA end fits TRBJ2-7 better. Germline V gene data show CDR1 as SGHDN and CDR2 as FVKESK. The CDR3 extends over 16 amino acids. In nucleotides, the CDR3 is TGTGCCAGCAGCCAAGGGAAAGGGACAGCAAACTACGAGCAGTACTTC. It yields the protein CASSQGKGTANYEQYF.

This clonotype turned up a few times. The V gene is TRBV12-3 or TRBV12-4, the J gene TRBJ1-6, with a tentative D call TRBD1 (5 bases). Deletions cut 6 bases from V and 9 bases from J, with 9 bases between. There are 12 residues in the CDR3. The CDR3 DNA is TGTGCCAGCAGGTTTGGGGGTTCACCCCTCCACTTT. This gives the protein CASRFGGSPLHF.

This clonotype appeared a single time. J is TRBJ2-3 and V is TRBV29-1, with 9 bases matching TRBD2. This CDR3 is 15 amino acids long. The V segment lost 6 bases and the J segment 2 bases; nucleotides outside the gene matches: 9. The germline gives CDR1 SQVTM, CDR2 ANQGSEA. The CDR3 DNA reads as TGCAGCGTCACAGCGCCTAGCGGGAACACAGATACGCAGTATTTT. Translation gives CSVTAPSGNTDTQYF.

The chain has TRBV5-1 and TRBJ2-5; the match to TRBD2 covers 8 bases. Losses at the gene ends were 8 bases for V and 3 bases for J; bases not matched to a gene: 15. CDR3 length equals 16 residues. The germline gives CDR1 SGHRS, CDR2 YFSETQ. The CDR3 DNA is TGCGCCAGAATAAGACAAGAAGCGGGAGAAAAAGAGACCCAGTACTTC. Protein sequence: CARIRQEAGEKETQYF.